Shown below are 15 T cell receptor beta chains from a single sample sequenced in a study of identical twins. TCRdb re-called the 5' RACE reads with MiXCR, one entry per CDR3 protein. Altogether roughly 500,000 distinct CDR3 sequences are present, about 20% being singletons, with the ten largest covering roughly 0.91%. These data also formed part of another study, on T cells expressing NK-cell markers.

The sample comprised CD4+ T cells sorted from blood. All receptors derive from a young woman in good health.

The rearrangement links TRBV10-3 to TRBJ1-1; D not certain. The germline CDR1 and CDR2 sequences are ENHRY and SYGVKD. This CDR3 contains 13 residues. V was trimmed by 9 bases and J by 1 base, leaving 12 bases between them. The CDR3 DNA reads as TGTGCCATTAATGGTAACAGGAACACTGAAGCTTTCTTT. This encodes CAINGNRNTEAFF.

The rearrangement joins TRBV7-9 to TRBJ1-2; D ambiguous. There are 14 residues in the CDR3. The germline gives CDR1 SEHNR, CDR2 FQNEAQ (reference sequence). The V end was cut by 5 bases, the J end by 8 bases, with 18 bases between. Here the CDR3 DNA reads TGTGCCAGCAGCCCCAGTGGTACTTCGGGCGGCTACACCTTC. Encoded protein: CASSPSGTSGGYTF.

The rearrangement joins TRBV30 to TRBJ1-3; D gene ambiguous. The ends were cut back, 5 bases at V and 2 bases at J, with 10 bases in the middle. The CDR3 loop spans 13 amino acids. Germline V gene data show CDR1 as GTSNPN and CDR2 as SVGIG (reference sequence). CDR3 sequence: CAWARIAGNTIYF. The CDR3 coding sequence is TGTGCCTGGGCCCGAATAGCTGGAAACACCATATATTTT. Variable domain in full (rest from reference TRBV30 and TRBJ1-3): SQTIHQWPATLVQPVGSPLSLECTVEGTSNPNLYWYRQAAGRGLQLLFYSVGIGQISSEVPQNLSASRPQDRQFILSSKKLLLSDSGFYLCAWARIAGNTIYFGEGSWLTVV.

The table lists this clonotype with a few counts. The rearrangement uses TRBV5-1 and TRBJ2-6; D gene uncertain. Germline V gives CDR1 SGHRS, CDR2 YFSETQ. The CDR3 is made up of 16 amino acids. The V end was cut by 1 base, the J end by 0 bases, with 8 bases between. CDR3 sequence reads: CASSLTRSSGANVLTF. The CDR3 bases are TGCGCCAGCAGCTTGACAAGAAGCTCTGGGGCCAACGTCCTGACTTTC.

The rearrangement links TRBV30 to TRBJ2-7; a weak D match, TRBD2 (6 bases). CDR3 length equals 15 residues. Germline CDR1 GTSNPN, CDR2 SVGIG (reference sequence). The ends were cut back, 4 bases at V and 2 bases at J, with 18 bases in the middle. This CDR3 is CAWTTDWAGTYEQYF. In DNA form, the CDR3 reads TGTGCCTGGACCACCGACTGGGCGGGGACCTACGAGCAGTACTTC.

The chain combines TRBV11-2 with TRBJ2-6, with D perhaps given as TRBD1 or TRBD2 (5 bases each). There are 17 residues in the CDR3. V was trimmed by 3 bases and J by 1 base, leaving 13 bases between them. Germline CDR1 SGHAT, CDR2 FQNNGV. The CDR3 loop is CASSFANWGSGANVLTF. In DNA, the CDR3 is TGTGCCAGCAGCTTTGCTAATTGGGGGTCTGGGGCCAACGTCCTGACTTTC. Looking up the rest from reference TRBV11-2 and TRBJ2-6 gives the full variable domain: EAGVAQSPRYKIIEKRQSVAFWCNPISGHATLYWYQQILGQGPKLLIQFQNNGVVDDSQLPKDRFSAERLKGVDSTLKIQPAKLEDSAVYLCASSFANWGSGANVLTFGAGSRLTVL.

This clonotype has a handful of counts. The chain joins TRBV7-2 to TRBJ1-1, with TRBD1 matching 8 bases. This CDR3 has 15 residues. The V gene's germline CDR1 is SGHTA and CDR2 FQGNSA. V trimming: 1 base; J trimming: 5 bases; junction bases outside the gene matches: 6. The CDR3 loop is CASSLDWTGRTEAFF. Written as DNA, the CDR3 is TGTGCCAGCAGCTTAGATTGGACAGGGAGGACTGAAGCTTTCTTT.

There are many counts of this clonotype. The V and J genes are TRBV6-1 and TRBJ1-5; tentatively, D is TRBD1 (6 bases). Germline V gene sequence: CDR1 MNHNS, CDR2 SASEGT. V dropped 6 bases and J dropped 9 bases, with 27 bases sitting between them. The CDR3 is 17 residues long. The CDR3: CASRDRRDKLGYSPQHF. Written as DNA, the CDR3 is TGTGCCAGCAGAGACAGGAGGGACAAGTTGGGGTATTCGCCCCAGCATTTT.

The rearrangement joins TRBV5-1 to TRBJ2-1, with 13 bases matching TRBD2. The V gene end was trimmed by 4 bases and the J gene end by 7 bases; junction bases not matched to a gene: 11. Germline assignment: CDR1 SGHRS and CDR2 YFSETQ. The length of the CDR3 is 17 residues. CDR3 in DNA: TGCGCCAGCAGCCTCGGACTAGCGGGGGCCATGGTAAATGAGCAGTTCTTC. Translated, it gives CASSLGLAGAMVNEQFF.

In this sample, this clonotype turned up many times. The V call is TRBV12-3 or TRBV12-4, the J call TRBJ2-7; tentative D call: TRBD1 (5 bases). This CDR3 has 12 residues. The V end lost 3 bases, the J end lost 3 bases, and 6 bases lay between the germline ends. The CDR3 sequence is CASSFQGYEQYF. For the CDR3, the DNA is TGTGCCAGCAGTTTCCAGGGCTACGAGCAGTACTTC.

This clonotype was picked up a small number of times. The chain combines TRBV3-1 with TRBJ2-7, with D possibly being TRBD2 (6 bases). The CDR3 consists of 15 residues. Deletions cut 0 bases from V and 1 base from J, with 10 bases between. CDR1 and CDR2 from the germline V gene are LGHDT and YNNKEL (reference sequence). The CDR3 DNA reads TGTGCCAGCAGCCAAGATGGGACTGCTTCCTACGAGCAGTACTTC. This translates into CASSQDGTASYEQYF.

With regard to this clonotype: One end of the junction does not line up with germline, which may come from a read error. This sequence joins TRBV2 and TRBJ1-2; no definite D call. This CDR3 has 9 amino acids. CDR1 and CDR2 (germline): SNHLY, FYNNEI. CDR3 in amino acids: CAGSRGYTF. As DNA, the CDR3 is TGTGCCGGCAGTCGTGGCTACACCTTC.

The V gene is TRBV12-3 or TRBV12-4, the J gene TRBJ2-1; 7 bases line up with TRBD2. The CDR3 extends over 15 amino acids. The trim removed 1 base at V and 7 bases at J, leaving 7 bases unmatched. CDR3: CASSLGGGRKNEQFF. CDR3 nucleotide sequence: TGTGCCAGCAGTTTAGGGGGAGGGAGAAAAAATGAGCAGTTCTTC.

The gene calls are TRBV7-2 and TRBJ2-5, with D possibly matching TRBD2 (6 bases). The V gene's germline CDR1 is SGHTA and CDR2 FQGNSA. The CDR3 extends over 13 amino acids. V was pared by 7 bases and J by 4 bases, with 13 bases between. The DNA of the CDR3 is TGTGCCAGCACCACACAAGCGGGAGAGACCCAGTACTTC. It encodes CASTTQAGETQYF.

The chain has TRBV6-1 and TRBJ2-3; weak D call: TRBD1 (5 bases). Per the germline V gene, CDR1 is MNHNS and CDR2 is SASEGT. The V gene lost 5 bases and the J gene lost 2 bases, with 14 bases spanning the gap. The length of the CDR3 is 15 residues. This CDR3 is CASSQPGSYTDTQYF. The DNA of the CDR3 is TGTGCCAGCAGTCAACCAGGGTCCTACACAGATACGCAGTATTTT.